This T cell receptor (beta chain) originates from a study of cytomegalovirus exposure and HLA in healthy donors. This CDR3 comprises 16 residues. V shed 5 bases and J shed 0 bases, with 14 bases lying between them. Germline V CDR1 and CDR2: SGHTA, FQGNSA. Both 60 Vbeta primers and 13 Jbeta primers went into the PCR. This table comes from immunoSEQ multiplex PCR, and its TCRdb copy is limited to in-frame clones, with some not included. The profile shows about 120,000 clones, 77% of them singletons. The specimen sequenced was PBMCs. This receptor was identified in a man aged 40-55 years in good health and CMV-seropositive. The V gene is TRBV7-2, the J gene TRBJ2-4; TRBD1 is a possible D gene (5 bases). CDR3: CASSPDRMLAKNIQYF. CDR3 sequence (DNA): TGTGCCAGCAGCCCCGACAGAATGCTAGCCAAAAACATTCAGTACTTC.